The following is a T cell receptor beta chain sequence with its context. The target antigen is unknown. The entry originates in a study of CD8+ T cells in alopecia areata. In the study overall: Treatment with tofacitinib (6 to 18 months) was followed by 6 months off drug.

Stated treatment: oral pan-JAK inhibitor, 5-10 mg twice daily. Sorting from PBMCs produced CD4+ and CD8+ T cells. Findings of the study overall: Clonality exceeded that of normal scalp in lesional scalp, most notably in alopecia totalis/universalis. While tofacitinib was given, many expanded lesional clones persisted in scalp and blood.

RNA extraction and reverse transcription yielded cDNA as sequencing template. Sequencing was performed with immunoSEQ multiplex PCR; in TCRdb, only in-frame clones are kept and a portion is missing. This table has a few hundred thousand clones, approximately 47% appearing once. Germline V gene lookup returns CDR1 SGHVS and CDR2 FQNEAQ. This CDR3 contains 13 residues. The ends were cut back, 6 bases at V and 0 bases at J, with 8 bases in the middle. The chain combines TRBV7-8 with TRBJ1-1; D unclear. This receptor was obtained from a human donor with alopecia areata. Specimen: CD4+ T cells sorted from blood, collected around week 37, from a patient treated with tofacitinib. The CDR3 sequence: CASRPPLNTEAFF. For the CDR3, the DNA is TGTGCCAGCAGACCCCCCCTGAACACTGAAGCTTTCTTT.